The clone carrying this T cell receptor (beta chain) came up a few times. The data stem from a study of T cells after yellow fever vaccination. The study made its TCR cDNA through 5'RACE template switching. That step introduced a universal primer site along with UMIs. TCRdb redid the calling of the 5' RACE reads with MiXCR, one entry per CDR3 protein. The table lists roughly 500,000 distinct CDR3 sequences, approximately 21% of them singletons, with roughly 13% in the top ten. V was clipped by 4 bases and J by 6 bases, with 14 bases between them. CDR3 length: 14 amino acids. Germline-derived CDR1 and CDR2 are MNHEY and SVGEGT.

The sequence was obtained from a man aged 25 to 40 who received the YFV17D yellow fever vaccine. The V and J genes are TRBV6-2 or TRBV6-3 and TRBJ2-3, with D possibly being TRBD1 (5 bases). Here the sequenced sample was PBMCs, taken 15 days after the yellow fever booster vaccination. In DNA, the CDR3 is TGTGCCAGCAGTTTCCTCATAAGGGGTGATACGCAGTATTTT. It is translated as CASSFLIRGDTQYF.